This T cell receptor (beta chain) was profiled in a study of Ad26.COV2.S vaccination and SARS-CoV-2 variants. Across the whole study: Once or twice, 56 days apart, Ad26.COV2.S was delivered intramuscularly.

As to this clone: Antigen: not known.

Treatment denoted: about 20 received Ad26.COV2.S at low or high dose, single or two shots; about 5 received placebo; per-sample allocation not given. Sampling occurred on day 63 after the first vaccine or placebo injection. Vaccination employed an Ad26 vector expressing the Wuhan-strain SARS-CoV-2 spike. General study points: Vaccine recipients posted higher spike-specific TCR breadth than their placebo counterparts.

Germline lookup yields CDR1 SNHLY and CDR2 FYNNEI. This CDR3 contains 13 residues. Trimming left V 6 bases short and J 0 bases short, with 9 bases between. The method was immunoSEQ multiplex PCR; TCRdb's version includes in-frame clones alone and lacks a portion of them. The sample includes roughly 510,000 clones, 87% of them seen just once. This TCR came from a person aged 18 to 59 who received the Ad26.COV2.S COVID-19 vaccine or a placebo. Sequencing used peripheral blood, obtained in a trial of Ad26.COV2.S vaccine versus placebo. The chain recombines TRBV2 with TRBJ2-7; a possible D gene is TRBD2 (5 bases). CDR3 nucleotides: TGTGCCAGCAGGACGACTACCTCCTACGAGCAGTACTTC. It encodes CASRTTTSYEQYF. The variable domain in full, with the rest retrieved from reference TRBV2 and TRBJ2-7, is EPEVTQTPSHQVTQMGQEVILRCVPISNHLYFYWYRQILGQKVEFLVSFYNNEISEKSEIFDDQFSVERPDGSNFTLKIRSTKLEDSAMYFCASRTTTSYEQYFGPGTRLTVT.